The 32 T cell receptor beta chains below all came from one sample that was sequenced in a study of CD8+CD57+ T cells in acquired aplastic anemia. The TCR beta profiling, which covered VDJ combination and CDR3 sequence, was carried out using genomic DNA as the template. TCRdb analysed the reads with MiXCR anew, one entry per CDR3 protein. The data hold fewer than 250,000 distinct CDR3 sequences, with more than 40% observed a single time. Patients chosen for sequencing had shown CD8+CD57+ cell expansion by flow cytometry. Source material: sorted CD4+, CD8+, or CD8+CD57+ T cells (not recorded which) from PBMCs. These TCRs come from a human donor with aplastic anemia.

About this clonotype: A much larger clonotype is one base distant, so this may be a read error. The chain links TRBV20-1 to TRBJ2-7; perhaps TRBD2 as D (6 bases). The V end lost 1 base, the J end lost 0 bases, and 22 bases lay between the germline ends. In germline, CDR1 is DFQATT, CDR2 SNEGSKA (reference sequence). The CDR3 contains 18 residues. The CDR3 nucleotides read TGCAGTGCTAGAGTCGTCGGCCTAGTGGGAGGCTTCTCCTACGAGCAGTACTTC. Translation gives CSARVVGLVGGFSYEQYF.

This clonotype occurred many times. The chain joins TRBV14 to TRBJ2-2; TRBD1 or TRBD2 may be the D gene (5 bases each). Trimming stripped 4 bases from V and 4 bases from J, with 19 bases between. Germline CDR1 is SGHDN and CDR2 is FVKESK. The CDR3 length is 17 residues. The chain's CDR3 is CASSRPRVGDGTGELFF. In nucleotides, the CDR3 is TGTGCCAGCAGCCGTCCTCGTGTGGGGGACGGCACCGGGGAGCTGTTTTTT.

The sample holds one count of this clonotype. This may be a read error, as it is one base from a much larger clone. The gene calls are TRBV13 and TRBJ2-1; perhaps TRBD2 as D (5 bases). Trimming left V 5 bases short and J 8 bases short, with 16 bases between. Germline loops: CDR1 PRHDT, CDR2 FYEKMQ (reference sequence). CDR3 length: 14 amino acids. CDR3 residues: CASSTRTTMDEQFF. The CDR3 DNA follows: TGTGCCAGCAGCACCCGGACGACTATGGATGAGCAGTTCTTC.

This clonotype has a handful of counts. V gene TRBV7-8 combines with J gene TRBJ2-3; perhaps TRBD2 as D (6 bases). Looked up from germline, CDR1 is SGHVS and CDR2 is FQNEAQ. V lost 5 bases to trimming and J lost 1 base, with 13 bases between them. CDR3 length: 15 residues. In nucleotides, the CDR3 is TGTGCCAGCAGCCTTCGGAGGGCTGGCACAGATACGCAGTATTTT. As protein: CASSLRRAGTDTQYF.

This clonotype appeared many times. The chain employs TRBV3-1 and TRBJ1-1, with D perhaps matching TRBD1 (6 bases). Trimming removed 0 bases at V and 7 bases at J, with 15 bases between. Germline lookup yields CDR1 LGHDT and CDR2 YNNKEL (reference sequence). This CDR3 contains 15 residues. DNA for the CDR3: TGTGCCAGCAGCCAAGAGGACAGCCTGATGGGTGAAGCTTTCTTT. Translating gives CASSQEDSLMGEAFF.

This clonotype was seen repeatedly, ten times or more. The chain carries TRBV6-5 and TRBJ1-2; D is undetermined. The CDR3 has 14 residues. V dropped 5 bases and J dropped 4 bases, with 14 bases sitting between them. CDR1 is MNHEY and CDR2 is SVGAGI in the germline V gene. CDR3 DNA sequence: TGTGCCAGCAGTCCAGATGCGGACGGCTATGGCTACACCTTC. Translating gives CASSPDADGYGYTF.

The V gene is TRBV7-8, the J gene TRBJ2-1; D unclear. V was cut by 3 bases and J by 7 bases, with 10 bases left in between. The CDR3 consists of 13 residues. Germline loops: CDR1 SGHVS, CDR2 FQNEAQ. The CDR3: CASSLFESNEQFF. The CDR3 region has the DNA TGTGCCAGCAGCTTGTTTGAATCGAATGAGCAGTTCTTC.

The chain recombines TRBV29-1 with TRBJ2-1; D is ambiguous. Trimming cost V 7 bases and J 3 bases, with 10 bases left between them. CDR3 length equals 12 residues. Germline CDR1 is SQVTM and CDR2 is ANQGSEA. The CDR3 coding sequence is TGCAGCGGGGAAGGTGGCTACAATGAGCAGTTCTTC. Translating gives CSGEGGYNEQFF.

The table lists this clonotype with a few counts. The genes are TRBV9 and TRBJ2-1; D is perhaps TRBD2 (5 bases). The CDR3 is 14 amino acids. V was shortened by 6 bases and J by 0 bases, with 10 bases between the two germline ends. The V gene's germline CDR1 is SGDLS and CDR2 YYNGEE. DNA for the CDR3: TGTGCCAGCACGGCGGGCAGCTCCTACAATGAGCAGTTCTTC. It translates to CASTAGSSYNEQFF.

This clonotype has at least ten counts. The chain carries TRBV7-8 and TRBJ2-5, with D hard to call. The CDR3 has 13 amino acids. Germline lookup yields CDR1 SGHVS and CDR2 FQNEAQ. The V and J ends lost 5 bases and 4 bases respectively, with 11 bases between them. DNA for the CDR3: TGTGCCAGCAGCGTAGGACGGTTAGAGACCCAGTACTTC. Amino acids: CASSVGRLETQYF.

This clonotype was counted only a few times. DNA for the CDR3: TGTGCCAGCAGGGGGGGGGTTAGCGGAGAGCAGTTCTTC. As protein: CASRGGVSGEQFF. The V call is TRBV6-6, the J call TRBJ2-1; 7 bases line up with TRBD2. Trimming at V came to 6 bases and at J to 10 bases, leaving 9 bases not matched to a gene. The CDR3 has 13 residues. Per the germline V gene, CDR1 is MNHNY and CDR2 is SVGAGI (reference sequence).

A remark on this clonotype: The CDR3 end shows no conserved phenylalanine or tryptophan, and so a read error is likely. The chain employs TRBV20-1 and TRBJ2-7, with a possible D match to TRBD2 (6 bases). Trimming stripped 6 bases from V and 1 base from J, with 10 bases between. The CDR3 runs to 12 residues. Germline V gene lookup returns CDR1 DFQATT and CDR2 SNEGSKA (reference sequence). As DNA, the CDR3 is TGCAGTGCAAGGAGCGGGTCCTACGAGCAGTACGCC. Its translation: CSARSGSYEQYA.

This clonotype was seen only a few times. The chain employs TRBV5-4 and TRBJ1-3; 7 bases are a match to TRBD1. This CDR3 region has 16 residues. In germline, CDR1 is SGHNT, CDR2 YYREEE (reference sequence). The ends lost 3 bases at V and 4 bases at J; junction bases unmatched: 10. The CDR3 nucleotides are TGTGCCAGCAGCTCCTCGACAGGGAGTGAGGGAAACACCATATATTTT. It translates to CASSSSTGSEGNTIYF. The full variable domain, its missing parts supplied by reference TRBV5-4 and TRBJ1-3, is ETGVTQSPTHLIKTRGQQVTLRCSSQSGHNTVSWYQQALGQGPQFIFQYYREEENGRGNFPPRFSGLQFPNYSSELNVNALELDDSALYLCASSSSTGSEGNTIYFGEGSWLTVV.

This clonotype showed up just once. V and J are TRBV19 and TRBJ1-6, with D possibly matching TRBD1 (6 bases). Germline V gives CDR1 LNHDA, CDR2 SQIVND (reference sequence). The V end lost 7 bases, the J end lost 10 bases, and 20 bases lay between the germline ends. CDR3 length: 15 residues. The CDR3 region has the DNA TGTGCCAGTAATAGGGGGGGGGGCGCTTACTCACCCCTCCACTTT. This codes for CASNRGGGAYSPLHF.

This clonotype was counted at least ten times. V gene TRBV7-2 combines with J gene TRBJ1-1; D gene unclear. The CDR3 contains 15 residues. CDR1 SGHTA and CDR2 FQGNSA come from the germline V gene. Trimming shortened V by 1 base and J by 4 bases, and 13 bases separated the two germline ends. This CDR3 is CASSLVEGGGTEAFF. Written as DNA, the CDR3 is TGTGCCAGCAGCTTAGTAGAGGGAGGTGGCACTGAAGCTTTCTTT. Looking up the rest from reference TRBV7-2 and TRBJ1-1 gives the full variable domain: GAGVSQSPSNKVTEKGKDVELRCDPISGHTALYWYRQSLGQGLEFLIYFQGNSAPDKSGLPSDRFSAERTGGSVSTLTIQRTQQEDSAVYLCASSLVEGGGTEAFFGQGTRLTVV.

In DNA form, the CDR3 reads TGCAGTGCTAGAGAGGGGGGGGACACTGAAGCTTTCTTT. Its translation: CSAREGGDTEAFF. This chain uses TRBV20-1 with TRBJ1-1; tentatively, D is TRBD1 (5 bases). Trimming took 0 bases from V and 3 from J, leaving 8 bases between them. The germline V gene has CDR1 DFQATT and CDR2 SNEGSKA (reference sequence). This CDR3 comprises 13 residues.

The chain carries TRBV25-1 and TRBJ1-3; D is unresolved. The germline CDR1 and CDR2 sequences are MGHDK and SYGVNS. The CDR3 is 18 residues long. V dropped 2 bases and J dropped 0 bases, with 17 bases sitting between them. The CDR3 loop is CASSEIKPGPSSGNTIYF. The CDR3 DNA follows: TGTGCCAGCAGTGAAATTAAACCCGGGCCCAGCTCTGGAAACACCATATATTTT.

V usage is TRBV3-1 and J usage is TRBJ2-7, with 9 bases identical to TRBD1. This CDR3 spans 17 amino acids. V lost 2 bases, J lost 6 bases, and 14 bases stayed unmatched. From germline, CDR1 is LGHDT and CDR2 YNNKEL (reference sequence). CDR3 nucleotides: TGTGCCAGCAGCCAAAACGGACGGTCGGGACAGGGCGCCGAGCAGTACTTC. As protein: CASSQNGRSGQGAEQYF.

The chain combines TRBV7-2 with TRBJ1-5; D is uncertain. CDR3 length: 12 amino acids. Germline CDR1 is SGHTA and CDR2 is FQGNSA. Trimming stripped 1 base from V and 7 bases from J, with 5 bases between. The DNA of the CDR3 is TGTGCCAGCAGCTTAGGGGCCCAGCCCCAGCATTTT. Translated, it gives CASSLGAQPQHF.

This clonotype appeared many times. The V gene is TRBV9, the J gene TRBJ2-3; D uncertain. The V gene lost 3 bases and the J gene lost 0 bases, with 8 bases spanning the gap. CDR3 length equals 14 residues. Per germline, CDR1 SGDLS and CDR2 YYNGEE. As DNA, the CDR3 is TGTGCCAGCAGCGCCAAAGCCAGCACAGATACGCAGTATTTT. Protein product: CASSAKASTDTQYF.

This clonotype was recorded a few times. Possible read error: a much larger clone is one base away. The chain links TRBV7-9 to TRBJ2-7; TRBD2 matches 7 bases. V trimming: 5 bases; J trimming: 3 bases; junction bases outside the gene matches: 10. The CDR3 spans 15 residues. From germline, CDR1 is SEHNR and CDR2 FQNEAQ (reference sequence). DNA for the CDR3: TGTGCCAGCAGCACTCGGGAGGTCGCCAACTACGAGCAGTACTTC. This gives the protein CASSTREVANYEQYF.

The chain employs TRBV27 and TRBJ2-2; unclear D gene. Germline loops: CDR1 MNHEY, CDR2 SMNVEV (reference sequence). Trimming took 5 bases from V and 3 from J, leaving 1 base between them. The CDR3 has 11 residues. The CDR3 loop reads CASSDTGELFF. The CDR3 nucleotides are TGTGCCAGCAGTGACACCGGGGAGCTGTTTTTT.

The chain joins TRBV7-8 to TRBJ2-7; 12 bases align to TRBD1. Germline assignment: CDR1 SGHVS and CDR2 FQNEAQ. The V and J ends lost 5 bases and 2 bases, in that order; junction bases with no gene match: 4. The CDR3 covers 15 residues. As DNA, the CDR3 is TGTGCCAGCAGCATCCGGGACAGGGGGCCCTACGAGCAGTACTTC. Translating it yields CASSIRDRGPYEQYF.

This rearrangement joins TRBV7-9 to TRBJ2-7, with D uncertain. V was trimmed by 0 bases and J by 5 bases, leaving 5 bases between them. Germline values: CDR1 SEHNR, CDR2 FQNEAQ (reference sequence). The CDR3 consists of 12 residues. The CDR3 here is CASSLAGHEQYF. The CDR3 bases are TGTGCCAGCAGCTTAGCCGGGCACGAGCAGTACTTC.

Note on this clonotype: It is unclear where the CDR3 begins or ends on the DNA, so no DNA is shown, and the CDR3 is as TCRdb lists it. This chain links TRBV10-3 with TRBJ1-1. Germline V gene data show CDR1 as ENHRY and CDR2 as SYGVKD. The CDR3 is 21 amino acids long, termini counted. CDR3 in amino acids: CAISEGGLGSPLHFGNTEAFF.

This clonotype has a handful of counts. The chain uses TRBV27 and TRBJ1-2; a weak D match, TRBD1 (6 bases). V was trimmed by 6 bases and J by 6 bases, leaving 17 bases between them. Germline lookup yields CDR1 MNHEY and CDR2 SMNVEV (reference sequence). This CDR3 is 14 amino acids long. The CDR3 loop reads CASSPQGPRDGYTF. Here the CDR3 DNA reads TGTGCCAGCAGCCCACAGGGACCGAGGGATGGCTACACCTTC.

As for this clonotype: No conserved phenylalanine or tryptophan is present at the end of the CDR3, so a read error is the likely explanation. The chain has TRBV29-1 and TRBJ2-1; D perhaps matches TRBD2 (5 bases). This CDR3 comprises 14 residues. Germline lookup yields CDR1 SQVTM and CDR2 ANQGSEA. V was pared by 6 bases and J by 2 bases, with 14 bases between. The DNA of the CDR3 is TGCAGCGTCGGAACGGGGAGCCCCTACAATGAGCAGTTCTCC. This translates into CSVGTGSPYNEQFS.

The chain joins TRBV20-1 to TRBJ2-7, with 14 bases that match TRBD2. The CDR3 covers 15 residues. The V gene end was trimmed by 6 bases and the J gene end by 0 bases; junction bases not matched to a gene: 4. Germline-derived CDR1 and CDR2 are DFQATT and SNEGSKA (reference sequence). CDR3 DNA: TGCAGTGCCCAGGGACTAGCGGGAGCCTCCTACGAGCAGTACTTC. Translating gives CSAQGLAGASYEQYF.

J is TRBJ2-7 and V is TRBV7-6; TRBD2 matches 7 bases. CDR1 and CDR2 (germline): SGHVS, FNYEAQ. CDR3 length: 15 residues. After removal of 1 base from V and 2 bases from J, the junction contained 5 bases not matched to a gene. CDR3 protein: CASSLVVGGAYEQYF. CDR3 sequence (DNA): TGTGCCAGCAGCTTAGTTGTGGGGGGGGCCTACGAGCAGTACTTC.

This clonotype was found once. It may be a read error: a sequence one base away is much more abundant. This chain links TRBV4-1 with TRBJ1-1; perhaps TRBD1 as D (6 bases). The germline CDR1 and CDR2 sequences are MGHRA and YSYEKL. CDR3 length: 14 amino acids. Trimming pared 5 bases from V and 4 bases from J, leaving 14 bases between. The CDR3: CASSSPAGVTEAFF. CDR3 bases: TGCGCCAGCAGCTCGCCGGCAGGGGTCACTGAAGCTTTCTTT.

With respect to this clonotype: Germline and junction disagree at one end, which may indicate a read error. This sequence joins TRBV24-1 and TRBJ1-4; the D gene is possibly TRBD1 (5 bases). Germline CDR1 is KGHDR and CDR2 is SFDVKD. CDR3 size: 14 residues. CDR3 sequence: CATSASTENEKPFF. Here the CDR3 DNA reads TGTGCCACCAGCGCGTCGACAGAGAATGAAAAACCGTTTTTC.

In its sample, this clonotype was seen once. The V call is TRBV6-5, the J call TRBJ2-6, with D tentatively TRBD2 (5 bases). CDR3 length: 16 amino acids. CDR1 is MNHEY and CDR2 is SVGAGI in the germline V gene. Trimming stripped 8 bases from V and 0 bases from J, with 14 bases between. CDR3 sequence reads: CASRGVLSSGANVLTF. The CDR3 bases are TGTGCCAGCCGGGGAGTACTGAGCTCTGGGGCCAACGTCCTGACTTTC.